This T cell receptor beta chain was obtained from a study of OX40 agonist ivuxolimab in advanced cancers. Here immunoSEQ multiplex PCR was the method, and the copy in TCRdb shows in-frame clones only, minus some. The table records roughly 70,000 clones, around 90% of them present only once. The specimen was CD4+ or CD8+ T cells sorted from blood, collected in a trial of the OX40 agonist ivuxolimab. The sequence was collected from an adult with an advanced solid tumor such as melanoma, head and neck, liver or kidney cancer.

The CDR3 spells CASSSTQGGGYTF. In DNA form, the CDR3 reads TGTGCCAGCAGCAGCACGCAAGGAGGCGGCTACACCTTC. J is TRBJ1-2 and V is TRBV11-2; D gene unclear. The V gene's germline CDR1 is SGHAT and CDR2 FQNNGV. CDR3 size: 13 residues. Deletions cut 5 bases from V and 8 bases from J, with 15 bases between.